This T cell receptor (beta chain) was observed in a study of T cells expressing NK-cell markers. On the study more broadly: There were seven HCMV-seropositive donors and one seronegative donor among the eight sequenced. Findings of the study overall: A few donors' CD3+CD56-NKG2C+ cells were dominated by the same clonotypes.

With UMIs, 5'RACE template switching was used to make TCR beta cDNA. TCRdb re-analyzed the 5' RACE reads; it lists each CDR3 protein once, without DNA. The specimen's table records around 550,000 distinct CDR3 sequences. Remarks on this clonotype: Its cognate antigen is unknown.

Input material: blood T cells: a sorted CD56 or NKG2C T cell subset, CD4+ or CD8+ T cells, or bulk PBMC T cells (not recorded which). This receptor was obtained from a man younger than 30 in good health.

The CDR3 region is CAISESLVLAGNEQFF. V is TRBV10-3 and J is TRBJ2-1; absent DNA, TCRdb's TRBD2 call cannot be checked. This CDR3 spans 16 amino acids. Germline V gives CDR1 ENHRY, CDR2 SYGVKD.